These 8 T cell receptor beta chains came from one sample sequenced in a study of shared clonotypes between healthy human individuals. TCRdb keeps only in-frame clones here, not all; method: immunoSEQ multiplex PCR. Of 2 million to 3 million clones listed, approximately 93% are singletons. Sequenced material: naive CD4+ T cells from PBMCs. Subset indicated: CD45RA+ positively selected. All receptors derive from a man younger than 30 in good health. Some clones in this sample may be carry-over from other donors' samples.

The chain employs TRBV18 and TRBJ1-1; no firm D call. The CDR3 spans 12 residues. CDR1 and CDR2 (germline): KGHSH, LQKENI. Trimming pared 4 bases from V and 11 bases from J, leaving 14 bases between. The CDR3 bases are TGTGCCAGCTCACTAAACAGAGGTGGGGCTTTCTTT. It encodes CASSLNRGGAFF.

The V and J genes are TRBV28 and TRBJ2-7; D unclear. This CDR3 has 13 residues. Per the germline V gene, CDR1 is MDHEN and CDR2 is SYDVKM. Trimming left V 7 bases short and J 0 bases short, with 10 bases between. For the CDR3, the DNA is TGTGCCAGCAACGTACAGCCCTCCTACGAGCAGTACTTC. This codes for CASNVQPSYEQYF.

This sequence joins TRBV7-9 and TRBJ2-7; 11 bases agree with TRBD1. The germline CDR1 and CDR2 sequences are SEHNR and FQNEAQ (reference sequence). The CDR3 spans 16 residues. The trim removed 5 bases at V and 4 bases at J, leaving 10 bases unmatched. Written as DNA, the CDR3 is TGTGCCAGCAGCGTCCGGACAGGGGGCGTCGGGTACGAGCAGTACTTC. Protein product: CASSVRTGGVGYEQYF.

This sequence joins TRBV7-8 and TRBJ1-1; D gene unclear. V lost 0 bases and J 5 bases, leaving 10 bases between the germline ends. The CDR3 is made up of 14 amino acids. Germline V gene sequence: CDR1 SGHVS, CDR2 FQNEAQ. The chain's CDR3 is CASSLALRWTEAFF. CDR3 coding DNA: TGTGCCAGCAGCTTAGCATTGAGGTGGACTGAAGCTTTCTTT.

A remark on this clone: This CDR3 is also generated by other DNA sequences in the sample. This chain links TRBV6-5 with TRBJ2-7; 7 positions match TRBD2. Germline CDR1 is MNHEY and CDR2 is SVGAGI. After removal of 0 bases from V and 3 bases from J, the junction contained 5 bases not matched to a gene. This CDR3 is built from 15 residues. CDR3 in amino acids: CASSYSKRGSYEQYF. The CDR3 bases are TGTGCCAGCAGTTACTCGAAGCGGGGCAGCTACGAGCAGTACTTC.

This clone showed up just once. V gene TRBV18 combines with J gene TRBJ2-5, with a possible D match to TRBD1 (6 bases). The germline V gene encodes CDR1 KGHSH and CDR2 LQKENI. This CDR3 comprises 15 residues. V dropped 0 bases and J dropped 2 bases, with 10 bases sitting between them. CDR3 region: CASSPPTGMQETQYF. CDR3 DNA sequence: TGTGCCAGCTCACCACCTACAGGGATGCAAGAGACCCAGTACTTC.

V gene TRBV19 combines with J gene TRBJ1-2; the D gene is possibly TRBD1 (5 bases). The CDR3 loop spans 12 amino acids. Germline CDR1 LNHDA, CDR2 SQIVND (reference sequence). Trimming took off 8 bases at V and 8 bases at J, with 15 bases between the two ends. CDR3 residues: CASSPGARGYTF. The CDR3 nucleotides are TGTGCCAGTTCCCCCGGGGCTAGAGGCTACACCTTC.

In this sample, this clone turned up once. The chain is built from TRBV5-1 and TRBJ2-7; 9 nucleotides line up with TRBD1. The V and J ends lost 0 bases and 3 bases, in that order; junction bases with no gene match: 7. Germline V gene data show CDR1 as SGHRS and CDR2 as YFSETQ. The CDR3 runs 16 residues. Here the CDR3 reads CASSLATGGPLYEQYF. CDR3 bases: TGCGCCAGCAGCTTGGCCACAGGGGGCCCGCTCTACGAGCAGTACTTC.